This T cell receptor beta chain comes out of a study of OX40 agonist ivuxolimab in advanced cancers. As for the study in general: The study enrolled dose-escalation patients with hepatocellular carcinoma, melanoma, renal cell or head and neck cancer. Study-level findings and limits: In the 0.1 to 3.0 mg/kg range, CD4+ and CD8+ blood T cells had expanded clonally by week 6. The authors did not determine the antigen specificity of the expanded peripheral T cells.

Libraries were prepared by immunoSEQ multiplex PCR; TCRdb keeps only in-frame clonotypes and omits some of them. The sample includes about 13,000 clones, 70% to 80% of them seen just once. Germline V gene sequence: CDR1 MGHRA, CDR2 YSYEKL. The CDR3 spans 16 residues. In its sample, this clone is medium-sized. As yet, its antigen is unknown. The junction departs from the called germline gene at one end, perhaps through a read error. Different DNA sequences within this sample yield the same CDR3. The receptor was isolated from an adult with an advanced solid tumor such as melanoma, head and neck, liver or kidney cancer. The J gene is TRBJ2-7, the V gene TRBV4-1; 8 positions match TRBD2. The sequencing used CD4+ or CD8+ T cells sorted from blood, collected in a trial of the OX40 agonist ivuxolimab. In DNA form, the CDR3 reads TGTGCCAGCAGCCAAGATTCCGCGGGGGGACTGGGAGAGCAGTACTTC. Translating gives CASSQDSAGGLGEQYF.